Below, 30 T cell receptor beta chains from the same sample are listed, as sequenced in a study of neurological immune-mediated disorders. MiXCR, run by TCRdb on the 5' RACE reads, gives a single entry per CDR3 protein. This sample has about 87,000 distinct CDR3 sequences, with approximately 3.5% found just once. The specimen sequenced was PBMCs. All receptors come from a woman between 45 and 65 years old with multiple sclerosis.

Regarding this clonotype: This sequence may be a read error, since a much larger clone differs from it by one base. The chain carries TRBV20-1 and TRBJ2-5; TRBD1 might be the D (6 bases). CDR1 and CDR2 from the germline V gene are DFQATT and SNEGSKA (reference sequence). The CDR3 sequence is 12 residues long. CDR3 DNA: TGCAGTGCACCCCAGGGGTTAGAGAACCAGTACTTC. The encoded protein is CSAPQGLENQYF.

This clonotype was detected ten times or more. This rearrangement joins TRBV19 to TRBJ1-1, with unresolved D. This CDR3 has 11 residues. Per germline, CDR1 LNHDA and CDR2 SQIVND (reference sequence). Between the trimmed V and J ends, which lost 4 bases and 6 bases, there was a span of 6 bases. This CDR3 reads CASSTQAEAFF. The DNA for the CDR3 is TGTGCCAGTAGTACACAAGCTGAAGCTTTCTTT. Based on the CDR3 plus reference TRBV19 and TRBJ1-1, the full variable domain is DGGITQSPKYLFRKEGQNVTLSCEQNLNHDAMYWYRQDPGQGLRLIYYSQIVNDFQKGDIAEGYSVSREKKESFPLTVTSAQKNPTAFYLCASSTQAEAFFGQGTRLTVV.

In its sample, this clonotype was seen a few times. A much larger clone is a single base away; this may be a read error. The rearrangement uses TRBV5-1 and TRBJ2-3; the D is unclear. CDR1 is SGHRS, CDR2 YFSETQ, per germline. The V and J ends lost 2 bases and 1 base respectively, with 11 bases between them. The CDR3 loop spans 15 amino acids. Here the CDR3 reads CASSFNYTRTDTQYF. For the CDR3, the DNA is TGCGCCAGCAGCTTTAACTACACACGCACAGATACGCAGTATTTT. Based on the CDR3 plus reference TRBV5-1 and TRBJ2-3, the full variable domain is KAGVTQTPRYLIKTRGQQVTLSCSPISGHRSVSWYQQTPGQGLQFLFEYFSETQRNKGNFPGRFSGRQFSNSRSEMNVSTLELGDSALYLCASSFNYTRTDTQYFGPGTRLTVL.

Ten or more counts support this clonotype. The chain couples TRBV20-1 to TRBJ2-2; TRBD2 matches 8 bases. CDR3 length equals 17 residues. Losses at the gene ends were 3 bases for V and 2 bases for J; bases not matched to a gene: 11. The germline V gene encodes CDR1 DFQATT and CDR2 SNEGSKA (reference sequence). The CDR3 reads CSARRSGGYFNTGELFF. For the CDR3, the DNA is TGCAGTGCTAGGAGAAGCGGGGGATACTTCAACACCGGGGAGCTGTTTTTT.

This clonotype was seen many times. The J gene is TRBJ1-1, the V gene TRBV9; D not certain. This CDR3 region has 12 residues. Germline loops: CDR1 SGDLS, CDR2 YYNGEE. Between the trimmed V and J ends, which lost 1 base and 3 bases, there was a span of 4 bases. This CDR3 is CASSVRDTEAFF. CDR3 in DNA: TGTGCCAGCAGCGTACGTGACACTGAAGCTTTCTTT.

This clonotype was counted at least ten times. The V gene is TRBV7-6, the J gene TRBJ1-4; D unresolved. CDR1 and CDR2 (germline): SGHVS, FNYEAQ. V dropped 5 bases and J dropped 7 bases, with 11 bases sitting between them. The CDR3 consists of 13 residues. CDR3 in DNA: TGTGCCAGCAGCCCAGACTGGGGTGAAAAACTGTTTTTT. Its protein is CASSPDWGEKLFF.

This clonotype was recorded many times. The chain has TRBV12-3 or TRBV12-4 and TRBJ1-2; D is unresolved. The V and J ends lost 3 bases and 4 bases respectively, with 15 bases between them. This CDR3 comprises 15 residues. The CDR3 spells CASSFFPGLAYGYTF. In nucleotides, the CDR3 is TGTGCCAGCAGTTTTTTTCCGGGCCTGGCCTATGGCTACACCTTC.

The chain is built from TRBV6-2 or TRBV6-3 and TRBJ2-3; D perhaps matches TRBD2 (6 bases). CDR3 length: 14 amino acids. The ends were cut back, 2 bases at V and 6 bases at J, with 12 bases in the middle. Germline V lookup: CDR1 MNHEY, CDR2 SVGEGT. CDR3 region: CASSYESGRDTQYF. CDR3 bases: TGTGCCAGCAGTTACGAGTCAGGGAGGGATACGCAGTATTTT.

This clonotype was seen at least ten times. The CDR3 DNA sequence: TGTGCCAGCAGCTTATCTTACAGTAGCAATCAGCCCCAGCATTTT. It specifies CASSLSYSSNQPQHF. This rearrangement joins TRBV11-2 to TRBJ1-5; D not certain. V shed 2 bases and J shed 0 bases, with 8 bases lying between them. The CDR3 totals 15 residues. The germline V gene encodes CDR1 SGHAT and CDR2 FQNNGV.

This clonotype was detected ten times or more. V usage is TRBV10-3 and J usage is TRBJ2-2, with D possibly matching TRBD1 (6 bases). CDR1 is ENHRY and CDR2 is SYGVKD in the germline V gene. Trimming pared 2 bases from V and 0 bases from J, leaving 7 bases between. The CDR3 contains 15 residues. The DNA of the CDR3 is TGTGCCATCAGTGAGAGGGGGACGAACACCGGGGAGCTGTTTTTT. It translates to CAISERGTNTGELFF.

This clonotype was counted many times. The V gene is TRBV20-1, the J gene TRBJ2-4; D not resolved. The CDR3 sequence is 14 residues long. The V gene's germline CDR1 is DFQATT and CDR2 SNEGSKA (reference sequence). V lost 5 bases to trimming and J lost 1 base, with 12 bases between them. CDR3 DNA sequence: TGCAGTGCTGCCCCCCCGGCGGCCAAAAACATTCAGTACTTC. Translating gives CSAAPPAAKNIQYF.

This clonotype was seen many times. The V gene is TRBV4-3, the J gene TRBJ2-3; the D is unclear. In germline, CDR1 is LGHNA, CDR2 YSLEER. The CDR3 runs to 15 residues. Between the trimmed V and J ends, which lost 0 bases and 4 bases, there was a span of 11 bases. CDR3: CASSQEGRSADTQYF. The CDR3 region has the DNA TGCGCCAGCAGCCAAGAAGGTAGATCGGCAGATACGCAGTATTTT.

This clonotype was detected many times. Here the CDR3 DNA reads TGTGCCAGCAGCTTAGTCTCTGGGAGTGGAGGTATCTACGAGCAGTACTTC. It translates to CASSLVSGSGGIYEQYF. The genes are TRBV7-2 and TRBJ2-7, with a possible D match to TRBD2 (5 bases). The CDR3 totals 17 residues. V was pared by 1 base and J by 3 bases, with 19 bases between. CDR1 SGHTA and CDR2 FQGNSA come from the germline V gene.

This clonotype was seen many times. The genes are TRBV6-2 or TRBV6-3 and TRBJ1-1; D gene uncertain. Germline lookup yields CDR1 MNHEY and CDR2 SVGEGT. The ends were cut back, 4 bases at V and 3 bases at J, with 9 bases in the middle. The CDR3 runs 13 residues. CDR3 amino acids: CASSSLQDTEAFF. The CDR3 nucleotides are TGTGCCAGCAGTTCACTCCAGGACACTGAAGCTTTCTTT.

This clonotype was recorded many times. CDR3 sequence reads: CASSPGPGSTEAFF. For the CDR3, the DNA is TGTGCCAGCAGTCCGGGCCCGGGCAGCACTGAAGCTTTCTTT. The V gene is TRBV6-5, the J gene TRBJ1-1, with unresolved D. V lost 5 bases, J lost 4 bases, and 14 bases lay in between. CDR1 and CDR2 (germline): MNHEY, SVGAGI. The CDR3 extends over 14 amino acids.

This clonotype was observed many times. The chain joins TRBV6-6 to TRBJ2-6; D remains unclear. CDR1 is MNHNY and CDR2 is SVGAGI in the germline V gene (reference sequence). Trimming removed 2 bases at V and 0 bases at J, with 5 bases between. This CDR3 is built from 15 residues. The CDR3 DNA follows: TGTGCCAGCAGTTACCACGGCTCTGGGGCCAACGTCCTGACTTTC. Residues: CASSYHGSGANVLTF.

This clonotype occurred many times. This chain uses TRBV5-1 with TRBJ1-6; 8 bases are a match to TRBD1. The CDR3 spans 16 residues. V shed 4 bases and J 0 bases; nucleotides not matched to a gene: 3. In germline, CDR1 is SGHRS, CDR2 YFSETQ. The CDR3 is CASSADRGSYNSPLHF. The CDR3 DNA sequence: TGCGCCAGCAGCGCCGACAGGGGCTCCTATAATTCACCCCTCCACTTT.

Ten or more counts support this clonotype. This rearrangement joins TRBV4-1 to TRBJ1-2, with D unclear. The CDR3 spans 15 residues. Trimming removed 4 bases from V and 0 bases from J, with 12 bases in between. The germline V gene has CDR1 MGHRA and CDR2 YSYEKL. The CDR3 loop is CASSRWTSANYGYTF. CDR3 in DNA: TGCGCCAGCAGCCGCTGGACGTCAGCTAACTATGGCTACACCTTC.

This clonotype appeared a few times. The chain links TRBV7-6 to TRBJ2-7; 7 nucleotides line up with TRBD1. Per germline, CDR1 SGHVS and CDR2 FNYEAQ. Germline trimming cut 1 base from V and 7 bases from J; bases unmatched to any gene: 7. This CDR3 spans 14 amino acids. The DNA for the CDR3 is TGTGCCAGCAGCTTAGTGGACAGGCAAGGGGAGCAGTACTTC. Protein sequence: CASSLVDRQGEQYF.

This chain uses TRBV6-2 or TRBV6-3 with TRBJ2-7; D remains unclear. The CDR3 length is 11 residues. Germline loops: CDR1 MNHEY, CDR2 SVGEGT. V gave up 8 bases and J gave up 0 bases, with 5 bases separating them. CDR3 bases: TGTGCCAGCCGACTCTCCTACGAGCAGTACTTC. Amino acids: CASRLSYEQYF.

For this clonotype: A read error may be the cause here, since a much bigger clone is one base away. V and J are TRBV27 and TRBJ2-1; D may match TRBD1 or TRBD2 (5 bases each). The CDR3 covers 12 residues. CDR1 MNHEY and CDR2 SMNVEV come from the germline V gene (reference sequence). The CDR3: CDSRDGYNEQFF. CDR3 DNA: TGTGACAGCAGGGACGGTTACAATGAGCAGTTCTTC.

Many counts were recorded for this clonotype. The chain recombines TRBV9 with TRBJ2-5; a weak D match, TRBD2 (7 bases). With 4 bases removed from V and 3 bases from J, the gap between germline ends came to 16 bases. CDR1 SGDLS and CDR2 YYNGEE come from the germline V gene. The CDR3 runs to 15 residues. In DNA form, the CDR3 reads TGTGCCAGCAGCATCCGCGGGGGCAACAAAGAGACCCAGTACTTC. Protein product: CASSIRGGNKETQYF.

There are many counts of this clonotype. The rearrangement joins TRBV27 to TRBJ2-3; possible D gene TRBD2, 7 bases. The germline V gene has CDR1 MNHEY and CDR2 SMNVEV (reference sequence). Trimming stripped 3 bases from V and 1 base from J, with 11 bases between. The CDR3 has 15 amino acids. The CDR3 region is CASSLRGGRTDTQYF. The DNA for the CDR3 is TGTGCCAGCAGTTTGAGGGGGGGCCGCACAGATACGCAGTATTTT.

This clonotype has at least ten counts. The chain combines TRBV5-1 with TRBJ1-4; the match to TRBD1 covers 7 bases. Trimming removed 0 bases from V and 8 bases from J; junction bases left unmatched: 7. Germline-derived CDR1 and CDR2 are SGHRS and YFSETQ. The CDR3 sequence is 15 residues long. CDR3 loop: CASSLDGRGREKLFF. CDR3 coding DNA: TGCGCCAGCAGCTTGGACGGCAGGGGGAGGGAAAAACTGTTTTTT. Looking up the rest from reference TRBV5-1 and TRBJ1-4 gives the full variable domain: KAGVTQTPRYLIKTRGQQVTLSCSPISGHRSVSWYQQTPGQGLQFLFEYFSETQRNKGNFPGRFSGRQFSNSRSEMNVSTLELGDSALYLCASSLDGRGREKLFFGSGTQLSVL.

This clonotype has a count of ten or more. The chain has TRBV6-6 and TRBJ1-2; 10 bases line up with TRBD1. Germline assignment: CDR1 MNHNY and CDR2 SVGAGI (reference sequence). The CDR3 contains 15 residues. V dropped 8 bases and J dropped 0; count of bases not matched to a gene: 6. The DNA for the CDR3 is TGTGCCAGCGGGGACAGGGGCCTGACTAACTATGGCTACACCTTC. Protein sequence: CASGDRGLTNYGYTF.

About this clonotype: This may be a read error: a much more frequent sequence differs by one nucleotide. The V and J genes are TRBV15 and TRBJ1-5; no reliable D call. From germline, CDR1 is LNHNV and CDR2 YYDKDF (reference sequence). The CDR3 runs 15 residues. The CDR3 loop is CATSRAQRSGQPQNF. The CDR3 DNA sequence: TGTGCCACCAGCAGAGCCCAGAGGAGCGGTCAGCCCCAGAATTTT. Full variable domain (remainder filled in from reference TRBV15 and TRBJ1-5): DAMVIQNPRYQVTQFGKPVTLSCSQTLNHNVMYWYQQKSSQAPKLLFHYYDKDFNNEADTPDNFQSRRPNTSFCFLDIRSPGLGDTAMYLCATSRAQRSGQPQNFGDGTRLSIL.

This clonotype was picked up many times. This sequence joins TRBV9 and TRBJ2-2; 7 nucleotides align to TRBD2. CDR1 and CDR2 from the germline V gene are SGDLS and YYNGEE. The CDR3 is 15 amino acids. Trimming removed 4 bases from V and 0 bases from J; junction bases left unmatched: 3. The CDR3 sequence is CASSKSGANTGELFF. Written as DNA, the CDR3 is TGTGCCAGCAGCAAGAGCGGGGCGAACACCGGGGAGCTGTTTTTT.

In this sample, this clonotype turned up a few times. The chain uses TRBV11-3 and TRBJ2-6, with 11 bases aligning to TRBD1. The V gene's germline CDR1 is SGHNT and CDR2 YENEEA. The CDR3 loop spans 15 amino acids. J gave up 1 base and V 8 bases, and 1 base lay outside the gene matches. CDR3 sequence reads: CASGQGASGANVLTF. As DNA, the CDR3 is TGTGCCAGCGGACAGGGGGCGTCTGGGGCCAACGTCCTGACTTTC.

This clonotype was found many times. The chain couples TRBV7-8 to TRBJ2-1; 8 bases map to TRBD2. CDR1 is SGHVS and CDR2 is FQNEAQ in the germline V gene. The V and J ends lost 2 bases and 0 bases, in that order; junction bases with no gene match: 3. The CDR3 extends over 16 amino acids. The CDR3 DNA reads TGTGCCAGCAGCTTAAGCGGGGGCTACTCCTACAATGAGCAGTTCTTC. Translated: CASSLSGGYSYNEQFF.

This clonotype was recorded at least ten times. The chain joins TRBV5-6 to TRBJ1-1; D is perhaps TRBD1 (5 bases). V was trimmed by 4 bases and J by 6 bases, leaving 10 bases between them. Germline V CDR1 and CDR2: SGHDT, YYEEEE. The CDR3 length is 12 residues. CDR3 sequence: CASSLRGAEAFF. CDR3 DNA: TGTGCCAGCAGCCTTCGGGGGGCTGAAGCTTTCTTT.